Listed here are 26 T cell receptor beta chains from one sample, sequenced in a study of control samples from healthy donors and cancer patients. Sequencing used immunoSEQ multiplex PCR; TCRdb keeps in-frame clones, though not all of them. The table records tens of thousands of clones, 70% to 90% of them present only once. Specimen: blood. The receptors originated from a man under 40 in good health.

This chain uses TRBV10-3 with TRBJ1-1; no clear D. Trimming pared 5 bases from V and 0 bases from J, leaving 7 bases between. The CDR3 loop spans 13 amino acids. From germline, CDR1 is ENHRY and CDR2 SYGVKD. CDR3 sequence (DNA): TGTGCCATCAGTCCCGACTTGAACACTGAAGCTTTCTTT. Translated: CAISPDLNTEAFF.

The genes are TRBV12-3 or TRBV12-4 and TRBJ2-3, with D unresolved. V was trimmed by 2 bases and J by 1 base, leaving 4 bases between them. The CDR3 contains 13 residues. The CDR3 spells CASSLRGTDTQYF. Here the CDR3 DNA reads TGTGCCAGCAGTTTACGCGGCACAGATACGCAGTATTTT.

The genes are TRBV5-1 and TRBJ1-1; 7 bases are a match to TRBD1. CDR1 and CDR2 (germline): SGHRS, YFSETQ. The CDR3 is made up of 14 amino acids. V shed 4 bases, J shed 1 base, and the junction held 4 bases outside the gene matches. CDR3 in amino acids: CASSLWTGNTEAFF. The CDR3 DNA reads as TGCGCCAGCAGCCTATGGACAGGGAACACTGAAGCTTTCTTT.

The chain is built from TRBV7-9 and TRBJ2-3; D gene unclear. In germline, CDR1 is SEHNR, CDR2 FQNEAQ (reference sequence). V lost 5 bases and J 2 bases, leaving 8 bases between the germline ends. This CDR3 region has 13 residues. This CDR3 reads CASSHGYTDTQYF. The CDR3 nucleotides read TGTGCCAGCAGCCACGGATACACAGATACGCAGTATTTT.

This clone was counted a single time. The genes are TRBV19 and TRBJ2-1; possible D gene TRBD2, 5 bases. The CDR3 runs to 15 residues. V dropped 3 bases and J dropped 0 bases, with 9 bases sitting between them. Per the germline V gene, CDR1 is LNHDA and CDR2 is SQIVND (reference sequence). DNA for the CDR3: TGTGCCAGTAGTATCGGACTGAGCTCCTACAATGAGCAGTTCTTC. Protein product: CASSIGLSSYNEQFF.

The J gene is TRBJ2-7, the V gene TRBV7-9; 8 bases match TRBD1. From germline, CDR1 is SEHNR and CDR2 FQNEAQ (reference sequence). V lost 4 bases and J lost 4; bases outside the gene matches: 12. The CDR3 extends over 16 amino acids. CDR3 in DNA: TGTGCCAGCAGCTCAACCCAGGGGGCTGGTATTTACGAGCAGTACTTC. Amino acid sequence: CASSSTQGAGIYEQYF.

The chain links TRBV7-9 to TRBJ1-2; D not resolved. Trimming left V 5 bases short and J 4 bases short, with 8 bases between. This CDR3 spans 12 amino acids. CDR1 and CDR2 (germline): SEHNR, FQNEAQ (reference sequence). The CDR3 DNA reads as TGTGCCAGCAGCCCGGGAGGCTATGGCTACACCTTC. Translating gives CASSPGGYGYTF.

The genes are TRBV6-5 and TRBJ1-2, with 10 bases identical to TRBD1. Losses at the gene ends were 5 bases for V and 7 bases for J; bases not matched to a gene: 7. This CDR3 is built from 14 residues. The germline V gene has CDR1 MNHEY and CDR2 SVGAGI. CDR3 sequence (DNA): TGTGCCAGCAGTCTTCGGACAGGGGGTCTTGGCTACACCTTC. This translates into CASSLRTGGLGYTF.

This chain connects TRBV5-1 to TRBJ1-5; D gene uncertain. Trimming took off 0 bases at V and 5 bases at J, with 6 bases between the two ends. The germline CDR1 and CDR2 sequences are SGHRS and YFSETQ. The CDR3 consists of 13 residues. The CDR3 protein is CASSLDVDQPQHF. In DNA form, the CDR3 reads TGCGCCAGCAGCTTGGATGTCGATCAGCCCCAGCATTTT.

The V gene is TRBV6-5, the J gene TRBJ1-1, with 9 positions matching TRBD1. This CDR3 has 14 residues. Trimming took 0 bases from V and 5 from J; bases not matched to a gene: 1. The germline CDR1 and CDR2 sequences are MNHEY and SVGAGI. CDR3 in amino acids: CASSYSTGGTEAFF. CDR3 bases: TGTGCCAGCAGTTACTCGACAGGGGGAACTGAAGCTTTCTTT.

The chain combines TRBV27 with TRBJ1-2; TRBD1 agrees at 12 bases. J lost 7 bases, V lost 4 bases, and 7 bases had no gene match. The CDR3 runs 15 residues. The germline CDR1 and CDR2 sequences are MNHEY and SMNVEV (reference sequence). CDR3 DNA sequence: TGTGCCAGCAGTTCCGGGACAGGGGGCGTGAGTGGCTACACCTTC. Translation: CASSSGTGGVSGYTF.

The chain combines TRBV5-1 with TRBJ2-7, with a possible D match to TRBD2 (5 bases). Deletions cut 9 bases from V and 3 bases from J, with 16 bases between. The germline V gene encodes CDR1 SGHRS and CDR2 YFSETQ. The CDR3 extends over 13 amino acids. DNA of the CDR3: TGCGCCACCTCCCACGGGGTGAACTACGAGCAGTACTTC. This sequence encodes CATSHGVNYEQYF.

V gene TRBV6-5 combines with J gene TRBJ2-3; 7 positions agree with TRBD2. CDR3 length equals 13 residues. Germline-derived CDR1 and CDR2 are MNHEY and SVGAGI. J lost 10 bases, V lost 0 bases, and 4 bases had no gene match. The CDR3 spells CASSYSMGGSQYF. CDR3 DNA sequence: TGTGCCAGCAGTTACTCGATGGGAGGGTCGCAGTATTTT.

This clone was seen only once. The chain uses TRBV5-1 and TRBJ1-2, with D possibly being TRBD1 (6 bases). Deletions cut 2 bases from V and 4 bases from J, with 9 bases between. Germline V gene lookup returns CDR1 SGHRS and CDR2 YFSETQ. The CDR3 consists of 13 residues. This chain's CDR3 is CASSLQGSYGYTF. DNA for the CDR3: TGCGCCAGCAGCTTACAGGGCAGCTATGGCTACACCTTC.

Concerning this clone itself: The sample has other DNA sequences that encode this CDR3 too. The V gene is TRBV7-2, the J gene TRBJ2-2, with D unresolved. The CDR3 length is 14 residues. CDR1 SGHTA and CDR2 FQGNSA come from the germline V gene. V lost 1 base and J 2 bases, leaving 5 bases between the germline ends. The CDR3 is CASSLEGNTGELFF. CDR3 bases: TGTGCCAGCAGCTTAGAGGGTAACACCGGGGAGCTGTTTTTT.

V is TRBV7-9 and J is TRBJ2-7; 7 nucleotides match TRBD2. With V trimmed by 5 bases and J by 2 bases, 6 bases remained unmatched. Germline CDR1 is SEHNR and CDR2 is FQNEAQ (reference sequence). CDR3 length equals 14 residues. Here the CDR3 reads CASSPQGGTYEQYF. CDR3 sequence (DNA): TGTGCCAGCAGCCCGCAGGGAGGGACCTACGAGCAGTACTTC.

This clone has a count of ten or more. V and J are TRBV3-1 (or the pseudogene TRBV3-2) and TRBJ1-4, with a tentative D call TRBD1 (6 bases). Deletions cut 3 bases from V and 7 bases from J, with 12 bases between. This CDR3 has 14 amino acids. The germline CDR1 and CDR2 sequences are LGHDT and YNNKEL (reference sequence). The CDR3 DNA sequence: TGTGCCAGCAGCCATCCGGGGGCCAGTGAAAAACTGTTTTTT. Translating it yields CASSHPGASEKLFF.

This clone appeared once. This chain links TRBV28 with TRBJ2-7, with TRBD1 matching over 9 bases. V lost 6 bases, J lost 6 bases, and 12 bases stayed unmatched. CDR1 is MDHEN, CDR2 SYDVKM, per germline. The CDR3 consists of 15 residues. This CDR3 is CASRPSRTGVVEQYF. The CDR3 coding sequence is TGTGCCAGCAGACCATCCAGGACAGGGGTCGTCGAGCAGTACTTC.

This clone appeared once. The CDR3 sequence: CASSDSTGADEKLFF. The CDR3 DNA sequence: TGTGCCAGCAGTGACAGCACAGGGGCGGATGAAAAACTGTTTTTT. This rearrangement joins TRBV6-6 to TRBJ1-4; 7 bases are shared with TRBD1. Trimming cost V 5 bases and J 6 bases; bases outside gene matches: 9. CDR1 is MNHNY, CDR2 SVGAGI, per germline (reference sequence). This CDR3 spans 15 amino acids.

The J gene is TRBJ1-5, the V gene TRBV5-6, with D unresolved. Germline CDR1 and CDR2: SGHDT and YYEEEE. CDR3 size: 14 residues. V lost 4 bases, J lost 4 bases, and 12 bases lay in between. The CDR3 loop is CASSTGEGNQPQHF. As DNA, the CDR3 is TGTGCCAGCAGCACCGGAGAAGGGAATCAGCCCCAGCATTTT.

The chain joins TRBV10-3 to TRBJ2-7; maybe TRBD1 (5 bases). Per the germline V gene, CDR1 is ENHRY and CDR2 is SYGVKD. The CDR3 covers 15 residues. The germline V and J ends were trimmed by 3 bases and 7 bases, with 19 bases remaining between them. The CDR3 DNA sequence: TGTGCCATCAGTGACGGCGGACGGTCAACAGGAGAGCAGTACTTC. Translating gives CAISDGGRSTGEQYF.

The chain couples TRBV18 to TRBJ2-1; D gene uncertain. Deletions cut 2 bases from V and 9 bases from J, with 23 bases between. This CDR3 is 17 amino acids long. Looked up from germline, CDR1 is KGHSH and CDR2 is LQKENI. The DNA for the CDR3 is TGTGCCAGCTCACCAGTATTTGGTAGAGATGGCGGCGGTGAGCAGTTCTTC. Translating it yields CASSPVFGRDGGGEQFF.

V gene TRBV11-2 combines with J gene TRBJ2-1; 9 bases align to TRBD1. The CDR3 loop spans 12 amino acids. V trimming: 5 bases; J trimming: 13 bases; junction bases outside the gene matches: 6. CDR1 is SGHAT, CDR2 FQNNGV, per germline. The CDR3 nucleotides read TGTGCCAGCAGCACTCGGACAGGGGAACAGTTCTTC. Encoded protein: CASSTRTGEQFF.

This rearrangement joins TRBV28 to TRBJ2-7; D call uncertain. V was clipped by 1 base and J by 3 bases, with 10 bases between them. The CDR3 extends over 14 amino acids. Per the germline V gene, CDR1 is MDHEN and CDR2 is SYDVKM. CDR3 region: CASSLSAFYYEQYF. CDR3 bases: TGTGCCAGCAGTTTATCCGCATTTTACTACGAGCAGTACTTC. The whole variable domain, filled in from reference TRBV28 and TRBJ2-7, reads DVKVTQSSRYLVKRTGEKVFLECVQDMDHENMFWYRQDPGLGLRLIYFSYDVKMKEKGDIPEGYSVSREKKERFSLILESASTNQTSMYLCASSLSAFYYEQYFGPGTRLTVT.

The chain combines TRBV11-2 with TRBJ2-6; 9 bases are a match to TRBD1. The V and J ends lost 4 bases and 0 bases, in that order; junction bases with no gene match: 4. Germline V CDR1 and CDR2: SGHAT, FQNNGV. The CDR3 totals 17 residues. The CDR3: CASSSGQGFSGANVLTF. The DNA for the CDR3 is TGTGCCAGCAGCTCGGGACAGGGTTTCTCTGGGGCCAACGTCCTGACTTTC.

V and J are TRBV19 and TRBJ1-5; TRBD1 matches at 10 bases. J lost 9 bases, V lost 4 bases, and 6 bases had no gene match. Germline V lookup: CDR1 LNHDA, CDR2 SQIVND (reference sequence). CDR3 size: 14 residues. The CDR3 spells CASSTPGQGRPQHF. CDR3 DNA sequence: TGTGCCAGTAGTACGCCGGGACAGGGGAGGCCCCAGCATTTT.